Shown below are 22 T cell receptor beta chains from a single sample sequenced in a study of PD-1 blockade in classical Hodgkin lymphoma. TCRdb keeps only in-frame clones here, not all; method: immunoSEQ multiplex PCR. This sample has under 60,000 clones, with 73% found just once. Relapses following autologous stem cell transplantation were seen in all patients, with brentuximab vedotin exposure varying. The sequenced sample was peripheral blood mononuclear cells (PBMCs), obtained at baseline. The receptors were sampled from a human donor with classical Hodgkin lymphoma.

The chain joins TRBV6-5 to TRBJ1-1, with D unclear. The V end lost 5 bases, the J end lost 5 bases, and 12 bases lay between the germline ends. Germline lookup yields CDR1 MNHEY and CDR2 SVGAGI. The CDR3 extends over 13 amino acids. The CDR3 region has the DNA TGTGCCAGCAGTGGCCAGTTGAGGACTGAAGCTTTCTTT. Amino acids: CASSGQLRTEAFF.

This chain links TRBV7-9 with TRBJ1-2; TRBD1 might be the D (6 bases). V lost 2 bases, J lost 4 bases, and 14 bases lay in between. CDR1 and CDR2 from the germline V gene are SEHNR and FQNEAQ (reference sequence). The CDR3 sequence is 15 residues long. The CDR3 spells CASSLPTQGPYGYTF. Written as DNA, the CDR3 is TGTGCCAGCAGCTTACCTACCCAGGGGCCCTATGGCTACACCTTC.

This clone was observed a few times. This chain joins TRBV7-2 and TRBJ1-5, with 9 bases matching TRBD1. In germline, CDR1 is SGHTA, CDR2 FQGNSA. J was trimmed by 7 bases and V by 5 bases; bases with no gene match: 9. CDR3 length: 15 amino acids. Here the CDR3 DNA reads TGTGCCAGCAGCGTTTGGACAGGGGTAAGGCAGCCCCAGCATTTT. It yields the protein CASSVWTGVRQPQHF. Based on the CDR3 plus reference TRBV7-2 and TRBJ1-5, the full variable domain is GAGVSQSPSNKVTEKGKDVELRCDPISGHTALYWYRQSLGQGLEFLIYFQGNSAPDKSGLPSDRFSAERTGGSVSTLTIQRTQQEDSAVYLCASSVWTGVRQPQHFGDGTRLSIL.

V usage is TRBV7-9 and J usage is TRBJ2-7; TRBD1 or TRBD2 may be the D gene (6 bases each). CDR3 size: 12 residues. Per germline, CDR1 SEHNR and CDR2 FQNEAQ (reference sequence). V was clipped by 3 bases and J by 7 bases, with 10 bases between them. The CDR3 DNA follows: TGTGCCAGCAGCTTCGGGGGCGGGGAGCAGTACTTC. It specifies CASSFGGGEQYF. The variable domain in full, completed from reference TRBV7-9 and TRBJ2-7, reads DTGVSQNPRHKITKRGQNVTFRCDPISEHNRLYWYRQTLGQGPEFLTYFQNEAQLEKSRLLSDRFSAERPKGSFSTLEIQRTEQGDSAMYLCASSFGGGEQYFGPGTRLTVT.

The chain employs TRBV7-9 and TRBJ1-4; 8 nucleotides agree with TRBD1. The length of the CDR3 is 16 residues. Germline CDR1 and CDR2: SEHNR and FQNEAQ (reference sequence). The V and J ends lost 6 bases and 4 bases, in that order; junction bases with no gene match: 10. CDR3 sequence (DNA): TGTGCCAGCAGTTTACCCGGACAGGGAGGTAATGAAAAACTGTTTTTT. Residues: CASSLPGQGGNEKLFF.

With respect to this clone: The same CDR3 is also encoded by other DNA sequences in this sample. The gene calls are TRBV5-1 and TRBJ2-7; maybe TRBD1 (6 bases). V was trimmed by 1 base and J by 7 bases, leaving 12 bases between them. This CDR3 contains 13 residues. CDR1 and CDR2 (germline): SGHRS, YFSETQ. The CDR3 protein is CASSLQGSREQYF. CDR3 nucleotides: TGCGCCAGCAGCTTGCAGGGGTCGCGAGAGCAGTACTTC.

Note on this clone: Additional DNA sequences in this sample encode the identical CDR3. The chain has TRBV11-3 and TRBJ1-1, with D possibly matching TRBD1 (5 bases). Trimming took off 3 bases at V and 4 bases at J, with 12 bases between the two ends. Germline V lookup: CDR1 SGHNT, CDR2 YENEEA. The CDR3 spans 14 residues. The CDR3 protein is CASSLGPGSTEAFF. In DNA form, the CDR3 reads TGTGCCAGCAGCTTGGGGCCGGGAAGCACTGAAGCTTTCTTT.

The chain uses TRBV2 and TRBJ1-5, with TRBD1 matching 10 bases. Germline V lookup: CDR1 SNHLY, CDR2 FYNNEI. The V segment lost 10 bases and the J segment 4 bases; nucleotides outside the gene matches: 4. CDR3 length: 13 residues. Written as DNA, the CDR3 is TGTGCCATAGGACAGGGGGAAAATCAGCCCCAGCATTTT. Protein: CAIGQGENQPQHF.

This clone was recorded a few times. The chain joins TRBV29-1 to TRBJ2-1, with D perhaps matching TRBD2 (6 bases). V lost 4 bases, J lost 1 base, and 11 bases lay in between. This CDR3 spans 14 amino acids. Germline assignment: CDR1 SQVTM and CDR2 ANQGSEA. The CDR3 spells CSVAEAGSYNEQFF. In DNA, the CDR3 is TGCAGCGTTGCGGAGGCGGGGTCCTACAATGAGCAGTTCTTC.

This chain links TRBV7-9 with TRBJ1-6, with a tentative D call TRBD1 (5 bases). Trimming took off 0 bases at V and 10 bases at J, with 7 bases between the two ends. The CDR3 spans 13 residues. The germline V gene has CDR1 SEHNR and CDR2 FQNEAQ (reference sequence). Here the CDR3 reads CASSLAGESPLHF. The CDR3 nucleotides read TGTGCCAGCAGCTTAGCAGGGGAATCACCCCTCCACTTT.

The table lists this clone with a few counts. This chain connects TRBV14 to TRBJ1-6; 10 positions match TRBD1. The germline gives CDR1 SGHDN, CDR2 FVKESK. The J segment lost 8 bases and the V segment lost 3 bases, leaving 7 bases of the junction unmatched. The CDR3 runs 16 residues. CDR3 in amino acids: CASSQILGTGDSPLHF. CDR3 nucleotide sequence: TGTGCCAGCAGCCAGATACTCGGGACAGGGGATTCACCCCTCCACTTT.

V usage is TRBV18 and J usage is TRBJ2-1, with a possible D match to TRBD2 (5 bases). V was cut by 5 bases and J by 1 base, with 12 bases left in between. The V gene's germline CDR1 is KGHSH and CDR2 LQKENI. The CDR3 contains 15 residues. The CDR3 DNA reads TGTGCCAGCTCAAGGGAGACCTTTTCCTACAATGAGCAGTTCTTC. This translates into CASSRETFSYNEQFF.

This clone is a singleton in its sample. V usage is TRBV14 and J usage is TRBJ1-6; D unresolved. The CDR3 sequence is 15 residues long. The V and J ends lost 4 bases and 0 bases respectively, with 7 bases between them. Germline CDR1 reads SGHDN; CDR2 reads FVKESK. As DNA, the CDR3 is TGTGCCAGCAGCCGTCTTAGCTCCTATAATTCACCCCTCCACTTT. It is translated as CASSRLSSYNSPLHF.

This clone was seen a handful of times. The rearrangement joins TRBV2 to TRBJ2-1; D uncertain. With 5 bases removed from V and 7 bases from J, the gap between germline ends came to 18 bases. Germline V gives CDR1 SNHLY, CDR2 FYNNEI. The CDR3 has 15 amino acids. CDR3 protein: CASSPSSMLRNEQFF. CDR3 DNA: TGTGCCAGCAGTCCCAGTAGCATGCTGAGAAATGAGCAGTTCTTC.

DNA of the CDR3: TGTGCCAGCAGCTCCGGGACAGGGGGCGAGCAGTACTTC. Amino acid sequence: CASSSGTGGEQYF. This chain uses TRBV11-2 with TRBJ2-7, with TRBD1 matching over 11 bases. The germline gives CDR1 SGHAT, CDR2 FQNNGV. With V trimmed by 4 bases and J by 6 bases, 2 bases remained unmatched. This CDR3 spans 13 amino acids.

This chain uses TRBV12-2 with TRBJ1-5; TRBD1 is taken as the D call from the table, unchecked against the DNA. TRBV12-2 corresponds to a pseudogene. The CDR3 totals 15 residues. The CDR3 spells CASRGGQCGNQPQHF. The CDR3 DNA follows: TGTGCAAGTCGCGGGGGACAGTGTGGCAATCAGCCCCAGCATTTT.

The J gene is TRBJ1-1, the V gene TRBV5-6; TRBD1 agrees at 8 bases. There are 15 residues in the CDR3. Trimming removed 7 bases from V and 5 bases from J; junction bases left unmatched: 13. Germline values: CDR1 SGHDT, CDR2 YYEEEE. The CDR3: CASPFDRGMGTEAFF. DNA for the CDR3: TGTGCCAGCCCGTTTGACAGGGGAATGGGTACTGAAGCTTTCTTT.

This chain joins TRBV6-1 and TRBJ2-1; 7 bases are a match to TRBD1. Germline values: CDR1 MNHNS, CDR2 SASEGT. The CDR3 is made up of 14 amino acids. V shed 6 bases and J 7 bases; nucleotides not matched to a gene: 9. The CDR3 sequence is CASSRQGKDNEQFF. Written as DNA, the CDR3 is TGTGCCAGCAGCCGACAGGGAAAGGATAATGAGCAGTTCTTC.

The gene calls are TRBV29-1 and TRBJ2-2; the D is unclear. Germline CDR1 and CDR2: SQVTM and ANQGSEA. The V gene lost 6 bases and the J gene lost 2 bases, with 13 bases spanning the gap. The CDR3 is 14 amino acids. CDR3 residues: CSVRQALNTGELFF. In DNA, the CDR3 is TGCAGCGTCCGGCAGGCGCTTAACACCGGGGAGCTGTTTTTT.

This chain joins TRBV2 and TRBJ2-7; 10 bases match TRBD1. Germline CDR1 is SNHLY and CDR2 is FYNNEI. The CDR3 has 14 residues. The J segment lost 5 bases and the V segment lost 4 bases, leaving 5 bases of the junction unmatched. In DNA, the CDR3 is TGTGCCAGCAGTGTGACAGGGGGCCAAGACGAGCAGTACTTC. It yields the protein CASSVTGGQDEQYF.

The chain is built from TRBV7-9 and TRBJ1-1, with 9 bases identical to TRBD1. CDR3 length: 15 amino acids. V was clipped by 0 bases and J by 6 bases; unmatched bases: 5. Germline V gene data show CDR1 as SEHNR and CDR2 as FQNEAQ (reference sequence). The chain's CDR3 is CASSLAGTGFAEAFF. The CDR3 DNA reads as TGTGCCAGCAGCTTAGCCGGGACAGGGTTCGCTGAAGCTTTCTTT.

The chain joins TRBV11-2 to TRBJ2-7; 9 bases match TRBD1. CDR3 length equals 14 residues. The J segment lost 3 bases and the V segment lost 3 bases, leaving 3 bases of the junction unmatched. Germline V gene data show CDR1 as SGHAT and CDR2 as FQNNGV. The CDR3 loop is CASSLGTGSYEQYF. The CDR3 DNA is TGTGCCAGCAGCTTGGGGACAGGGAGCTACGAGCAGTACTTC.